This T cell receptor beta chain was identified during a study of shared clonotypes between healthy human individuals. Study-wide results and limits: Naive subsets usually exceeded memory subsets in estimated richness.

The naive CD8 subset, CD45RO-negative cells positively selected for CCR7, excluded terminally differentiated effector memory CD45RA+ cells. As for this clone: Its antigen is unknown.

Some clones are missing from TCRdb's copy, which holds only in-frame ones; the method was immunoSEQ multiplex PCR. The repertoire consists of some 2.1 million clones, with less than 95% occurring once and the leading ten covering 1% to 1.3%. The TCR sequence derives from a man younger than 35 in good health. Specimen: naive CD8+ T cells sorted from blood.

This CDR3 is CASSAELAGVDNEQFF. The CDR3, as DNA: TGTGCCAGCAGCGCCGAGCTAGCGGGAGTCGACAATGAGCAGTTCTTC. This sequence joins TRBV7-2 and TRBJ2-1; 10 positions match TRBD2. V dropped 5 bases and J dropped 5; count of bases not matched to a gene: 9. Germline CDR1 is SGHTA and CDR2 is FQGNSA. This CDR3 has 16 amino acids.